The table lists the clone carrying this TCR beta chain with many counts. The data stem from a study of T cells in Graves' hyperthyroidism and ophthalmopathy. The CDR3 length is 11 residues. The germline V and J ends were trimmed by 3 bases and 7 bases, with 6 bases remaining between them. Amplification of TCR beta CDR3 regions was performed using RNA transcripts as template. HTBI primers drove first-round RT-PCR of the TCR CDR3. Using its own MiXCR run on the multiplex PCR reads, TCRdb lists one record per CDR3 protein. The profile covers about half a million distinct CDR3 sequences, with 20% to 25% appearing a single time and 26% taken by the ten largest.

The sequence came from a man aged 18 to 30 with Graves' hyperthyroidism. Sequencing was done on a sample of blood. The chain joins TRBV12-3 or TRBV12-4 to TRBJ1-1; D is ambiguous. CDR3 amino acids: CASSFSGEAFF. The CDR3 DNA follows: TGTGCCAGCAGTTTCTCAGGTGAAGCTTTCTTT.